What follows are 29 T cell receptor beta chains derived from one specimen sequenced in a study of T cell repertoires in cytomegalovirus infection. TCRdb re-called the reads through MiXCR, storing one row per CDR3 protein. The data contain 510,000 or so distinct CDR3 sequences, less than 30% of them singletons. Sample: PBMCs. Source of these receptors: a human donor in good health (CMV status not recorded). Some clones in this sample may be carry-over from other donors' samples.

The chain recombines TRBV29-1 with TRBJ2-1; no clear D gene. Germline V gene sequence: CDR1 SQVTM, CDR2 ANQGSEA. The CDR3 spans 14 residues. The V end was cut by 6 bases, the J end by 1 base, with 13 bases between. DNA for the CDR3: TGCAGCGTCTTACACCGGAGATCCTACAATGAGCAGTTCTTC. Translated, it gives CSVLHRRSYNEQFF.

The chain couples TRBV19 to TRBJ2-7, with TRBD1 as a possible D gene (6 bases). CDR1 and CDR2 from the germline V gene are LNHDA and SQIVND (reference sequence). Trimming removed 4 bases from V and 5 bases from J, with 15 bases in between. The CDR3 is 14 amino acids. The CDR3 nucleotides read TGTGCCAGTAGTACCCGACCCCAGGGGCACGAGCAGTACTTC. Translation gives CASSTRPQGHEQYF.

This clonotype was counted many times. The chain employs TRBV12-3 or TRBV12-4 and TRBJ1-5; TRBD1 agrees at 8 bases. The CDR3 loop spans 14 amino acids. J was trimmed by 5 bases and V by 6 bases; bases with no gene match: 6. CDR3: CASSRQGADQPQHF. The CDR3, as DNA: TGTGCCAGCAGCAGGCAGGGGGCCGATCAGCCCCAGCATTTT.

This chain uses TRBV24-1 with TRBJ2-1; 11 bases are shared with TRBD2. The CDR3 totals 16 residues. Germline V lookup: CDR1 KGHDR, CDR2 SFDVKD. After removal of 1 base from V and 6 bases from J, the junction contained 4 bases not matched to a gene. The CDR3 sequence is CATSDFGTSGVNEQFF. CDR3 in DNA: TGTGCCACCAGTGATTTTGGGACTAGCGGAGTCAATGAGCAGTTCTTC.

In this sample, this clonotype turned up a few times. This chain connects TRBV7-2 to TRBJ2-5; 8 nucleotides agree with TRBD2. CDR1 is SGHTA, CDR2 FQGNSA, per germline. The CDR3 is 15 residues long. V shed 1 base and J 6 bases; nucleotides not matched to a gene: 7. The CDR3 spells CASSLVYRGGKTQYF. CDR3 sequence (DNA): TGTGCCAGCAGCTTAGTTTACCGGGGGGGAAAGACCCAGTACTTC. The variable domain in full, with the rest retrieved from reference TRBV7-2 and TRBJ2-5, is GAGVSQSPSNKVTEKGKDVELRCDPISGHTALYWYRQSLGQGLEFLIYFQGNSAPDKSGLPSDRFSAERTGGSVSTLTIQRTQQEDSAVYLCASSLVYRGGKTQYFGPGTRLLVL.

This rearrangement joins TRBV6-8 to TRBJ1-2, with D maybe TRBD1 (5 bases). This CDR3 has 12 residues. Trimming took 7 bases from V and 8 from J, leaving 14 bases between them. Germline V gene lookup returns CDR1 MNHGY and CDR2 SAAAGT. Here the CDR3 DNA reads TGTGCCAGCACCCGAACAGGTCTCGGCTACACCTTC. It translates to CASTRTGLGYTF.

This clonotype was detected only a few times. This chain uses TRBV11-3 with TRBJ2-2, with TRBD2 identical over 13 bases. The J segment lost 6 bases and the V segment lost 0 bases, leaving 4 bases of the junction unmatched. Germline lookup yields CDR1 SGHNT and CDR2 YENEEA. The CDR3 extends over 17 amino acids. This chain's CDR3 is CASSLEGLAGKAGELFF. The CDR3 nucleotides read TGTGCCAGCAGCTTAGAGGGACTAGCGGGAAAGGCCGGGGAGCTGTTTTTT.

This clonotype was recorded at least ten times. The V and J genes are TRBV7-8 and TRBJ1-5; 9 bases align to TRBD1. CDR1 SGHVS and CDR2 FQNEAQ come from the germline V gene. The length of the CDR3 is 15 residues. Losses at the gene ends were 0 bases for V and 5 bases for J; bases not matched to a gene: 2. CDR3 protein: CASSLAGTGHQPQHF. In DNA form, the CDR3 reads TGTGCCAGCAGCTTAGCCGGGACAGGGCATCAGCCCCAGCATTTT. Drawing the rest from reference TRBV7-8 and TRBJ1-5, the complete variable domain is GAGVSQSPRYKVAKRGQDVALRCDPISGHVSLFWYQQALGQGPEFLTYFQNEAQLDKSGLPSDRFFAERPEGSVSTLKIQRTQQEDSAVYLCASSLAGTGHQPQHFGDGTRLSIL.

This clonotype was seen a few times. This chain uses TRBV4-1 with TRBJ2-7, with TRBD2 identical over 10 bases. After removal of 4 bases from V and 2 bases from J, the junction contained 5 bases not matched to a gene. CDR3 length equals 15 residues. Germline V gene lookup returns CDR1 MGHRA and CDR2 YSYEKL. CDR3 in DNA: TGCGCCAGCAGCCTCGGACTAGCGGTTACCTACGAGCAGTACTTC. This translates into CASSLGLAVTYEQYF.

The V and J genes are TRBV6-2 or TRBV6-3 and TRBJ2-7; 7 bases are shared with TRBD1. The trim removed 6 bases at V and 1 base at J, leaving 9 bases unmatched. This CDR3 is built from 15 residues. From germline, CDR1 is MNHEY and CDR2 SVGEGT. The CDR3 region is CASRQLETGSYEQYF. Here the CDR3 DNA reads TGTGCCAGCAGACAACTAGAGACAGGGTCCTACGAGCAGTACTTC.

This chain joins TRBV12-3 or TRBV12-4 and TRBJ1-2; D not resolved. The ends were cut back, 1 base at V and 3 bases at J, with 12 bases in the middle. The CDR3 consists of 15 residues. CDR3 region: CASSLELGVDYGYTF. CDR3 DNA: TGTGCCAGCAGTTTAGAACTGGGCGTCGACTATGGCTACACCTTC.

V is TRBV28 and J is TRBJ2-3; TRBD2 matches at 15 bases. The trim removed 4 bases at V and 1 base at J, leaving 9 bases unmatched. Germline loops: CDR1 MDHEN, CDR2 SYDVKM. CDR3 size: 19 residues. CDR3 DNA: TGTGCCAGCAGTTCCGCCGGGACTAGCGGGAGGTGGGGCACAGATACGCAGTATTTT. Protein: CASSSAGTSGRWGTDTQYF.

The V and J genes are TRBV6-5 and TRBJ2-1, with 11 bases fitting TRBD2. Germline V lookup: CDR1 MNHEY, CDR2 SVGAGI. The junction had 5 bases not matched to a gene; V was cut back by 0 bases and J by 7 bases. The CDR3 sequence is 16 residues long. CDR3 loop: CASSYSRASGRNEQFF. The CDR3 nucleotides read TGTGCCAGCAGTTACTCGCGAGCTAGCGGGAGGAATGAGCAGTTCTTC.

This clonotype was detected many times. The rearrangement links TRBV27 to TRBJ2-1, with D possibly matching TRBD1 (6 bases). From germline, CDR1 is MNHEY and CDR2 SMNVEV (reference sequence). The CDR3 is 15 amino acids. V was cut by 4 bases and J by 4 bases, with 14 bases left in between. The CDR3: CASSSGTTVYNEQFF. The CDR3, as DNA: TGTGCCAGCAGTTCCGGGACAACTGTTTACAATGAGCAGTTCTTC.

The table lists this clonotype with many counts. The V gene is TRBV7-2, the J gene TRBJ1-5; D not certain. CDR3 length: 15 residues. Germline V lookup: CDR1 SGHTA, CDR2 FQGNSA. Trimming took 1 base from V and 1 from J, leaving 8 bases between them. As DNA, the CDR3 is TGTGCCAGCAGCTTAGAGTCAAGCAGCAATCAGCCCCAGCATTTT. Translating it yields CASSLESSSNQPQHF.

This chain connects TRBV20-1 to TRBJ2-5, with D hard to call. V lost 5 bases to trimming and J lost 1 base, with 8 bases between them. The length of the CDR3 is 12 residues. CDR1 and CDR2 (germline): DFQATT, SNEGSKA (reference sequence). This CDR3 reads CSALDSQETQYF. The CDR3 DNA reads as TGCAGTGCTTTGGATTCCCAAGAGACCCAGTACTTC.

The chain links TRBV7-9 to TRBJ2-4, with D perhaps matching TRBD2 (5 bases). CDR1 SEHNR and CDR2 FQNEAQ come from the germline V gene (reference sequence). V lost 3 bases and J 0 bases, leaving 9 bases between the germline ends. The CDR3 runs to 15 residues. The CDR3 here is CASSLRGKAKNIQYF. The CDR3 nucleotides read TGTGCCAGCAGCTTGAGAGGGAAAGCCAAAAACATTCAGTACTTC. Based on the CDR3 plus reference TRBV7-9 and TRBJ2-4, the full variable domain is DTGVSQNPRHKITKRGQNVTFRCDPISEHNRLYWYRQTLGQGPEFLTYFQNEAQLEKSRLLSDRFSAERPKGSFSTLEIQRTEQGDSAMYLCASSLRGKAKNIQYFGAGTRLSVL.

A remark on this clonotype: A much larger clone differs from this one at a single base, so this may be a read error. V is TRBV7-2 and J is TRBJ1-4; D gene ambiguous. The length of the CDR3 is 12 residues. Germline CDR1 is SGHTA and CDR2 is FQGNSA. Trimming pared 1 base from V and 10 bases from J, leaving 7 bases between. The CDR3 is CASSLVEVKLFF. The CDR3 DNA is TGTGCCAGCAGCTTAGTAGAGGTAAAACTGTTTTTT. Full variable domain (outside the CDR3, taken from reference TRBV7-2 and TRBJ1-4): GAGVSQSPSNKVTEKGKDVELRCDPISGHTALYWYRQSLGQGLEFLIYFQGNSAPDKSGLPSDRFSAERTGGSVSTLTIQRTQQEDSAVYLCASSLVEVKLFFGSGTQLSVL.

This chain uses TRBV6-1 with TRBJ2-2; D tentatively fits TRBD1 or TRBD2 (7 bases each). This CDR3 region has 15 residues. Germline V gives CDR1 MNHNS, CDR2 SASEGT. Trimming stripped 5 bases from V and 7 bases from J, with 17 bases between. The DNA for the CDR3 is TGTGCCAGCAGTTCTTTGGCAGGGGGGGACGGGGAGCTGTTTTTT. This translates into CASSSLAGGDGELFF.

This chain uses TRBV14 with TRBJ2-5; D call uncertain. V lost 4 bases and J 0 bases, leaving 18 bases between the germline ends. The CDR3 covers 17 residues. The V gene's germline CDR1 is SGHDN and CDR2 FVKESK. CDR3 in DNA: TGTGCCAGCAGCCTAACCAGGACCAACCGGTACCAAGAGACCCAGTACTTC. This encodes CASSLTRTNRYQETQYF.

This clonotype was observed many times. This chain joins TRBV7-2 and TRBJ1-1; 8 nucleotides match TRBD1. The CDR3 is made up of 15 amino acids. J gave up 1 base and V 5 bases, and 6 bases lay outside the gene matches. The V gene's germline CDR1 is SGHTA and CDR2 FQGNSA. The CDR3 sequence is CASSSQGTGNTEAFF. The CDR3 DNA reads TGTGCCAGCAGCAGCCAAGGGACAGGGAACACTGAAGCTTTCTTT.

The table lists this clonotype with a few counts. CDR3 bases: TGCAGTGCTAGCGGGGACACCGGGGAGCTGTTTTTT. Protein sequence: CSASGDTGELFF. J is TRBJ2-2 and V is TRBV20-1; D might be TRBD2 (5 bases). Trimming took 3 bases from V and 3 from J, leaving 5 bases between them. The CDR3 sequence is 12 residues long. Germline V gene lookup returns CDR1 DFQATT and CDR2 SNEGSKA (reference sequence).

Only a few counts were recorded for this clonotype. The CDR3 DNA sequence: TGTGCCAGCAGCCGGGACCAACTGAGCTACGAGCAGTACGTC. Translated: CASSRDQLSYEQYV. The rearrangement joins TRBV7-2 to TRBJ2-7, with D possibly being TRBD1 or TRBD2 (5 bases each). Trimming removed 5 bases from V and 3 bases from J, with 14 bases in between. The CDR3 is made up of 14 amino acids. Germline values: CDR1 SGHTA, CDR2 FQGNSA.

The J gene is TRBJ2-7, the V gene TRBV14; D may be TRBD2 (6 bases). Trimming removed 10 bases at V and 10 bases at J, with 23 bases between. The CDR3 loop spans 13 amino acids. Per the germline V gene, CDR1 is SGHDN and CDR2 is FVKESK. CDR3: CANETGTKRAQYV. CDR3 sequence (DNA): TGTGCCAATGAGACCGGGACCAAGCGGGCCCAGTACGTC.

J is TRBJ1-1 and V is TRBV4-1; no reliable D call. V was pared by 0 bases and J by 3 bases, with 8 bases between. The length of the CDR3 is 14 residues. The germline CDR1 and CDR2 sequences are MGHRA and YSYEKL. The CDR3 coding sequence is TGCGCCAGCAGCCAAGAAGGTAGTTACACTGAAGCTTTCTTT. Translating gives CASSQEGSYTEAFF.

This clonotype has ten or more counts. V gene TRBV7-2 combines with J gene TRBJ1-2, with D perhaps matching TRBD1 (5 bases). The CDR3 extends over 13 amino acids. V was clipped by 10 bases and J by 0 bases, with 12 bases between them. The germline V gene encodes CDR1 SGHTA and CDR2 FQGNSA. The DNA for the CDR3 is TGTGCCACCGCAGGGATCACTAACTATGGCTACACCTTC. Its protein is CATAGITNYGYTF.

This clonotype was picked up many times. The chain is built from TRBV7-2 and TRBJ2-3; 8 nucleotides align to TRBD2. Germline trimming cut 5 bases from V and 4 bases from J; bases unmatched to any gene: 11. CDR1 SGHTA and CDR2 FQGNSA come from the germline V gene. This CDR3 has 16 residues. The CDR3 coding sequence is TGTGCCAGCAGCCTCTCCAGCGGGAGTACCTCAGATACGCAGTATTTT. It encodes CASSLSSGSTSDTQYF.

CDR3 residues: CASIPVSHEQFF. CDR3 DNA: TGTGCCAGCATACCTGTGAGCCATGAGCAGTTCTTC. The chain is built from TRBV7-9 and TRBJ2-1; unclear D gene. CDR3 length equals 12 residues. Between the trimmed V and J ends, which lost 7 bases and 8 bases, there was a span of 12 bases. Per the germline V gene, CDR1 is SEHNR and CDR2 is FQNEAQ (reference sequence).

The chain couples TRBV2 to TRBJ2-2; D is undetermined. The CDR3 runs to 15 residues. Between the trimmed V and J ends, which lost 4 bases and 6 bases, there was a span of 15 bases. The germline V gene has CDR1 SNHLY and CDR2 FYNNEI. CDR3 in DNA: TGTGCCAGCAGTGGAACGAGCTTTGGGGCCGGGGAGCTGTTTTTT. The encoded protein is CASSGTSFGAGELFF.